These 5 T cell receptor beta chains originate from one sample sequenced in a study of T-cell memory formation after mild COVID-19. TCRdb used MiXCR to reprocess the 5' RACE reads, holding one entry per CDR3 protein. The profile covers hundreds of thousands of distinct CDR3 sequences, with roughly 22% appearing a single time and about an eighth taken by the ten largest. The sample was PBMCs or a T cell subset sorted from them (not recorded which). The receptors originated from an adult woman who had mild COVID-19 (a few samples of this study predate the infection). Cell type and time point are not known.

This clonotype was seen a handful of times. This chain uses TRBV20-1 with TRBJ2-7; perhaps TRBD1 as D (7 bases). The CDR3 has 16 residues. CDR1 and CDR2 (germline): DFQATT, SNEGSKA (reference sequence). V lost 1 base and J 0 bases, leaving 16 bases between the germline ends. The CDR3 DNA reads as TGCAGTGCTAGAGTCGTTAGACAGGGACTCTCCTACGAGCAGTACTTC. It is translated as CSARVVRQGLSYEQYF.

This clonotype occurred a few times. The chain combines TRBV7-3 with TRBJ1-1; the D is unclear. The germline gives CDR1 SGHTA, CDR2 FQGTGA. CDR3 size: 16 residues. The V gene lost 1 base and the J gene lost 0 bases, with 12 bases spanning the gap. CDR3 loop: CASSLSGPGMNTEAFF. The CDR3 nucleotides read TGTGCCAGCAGCTTAAGTGGGCCAGGCATGAACACTGAAGCTTTCTTT.

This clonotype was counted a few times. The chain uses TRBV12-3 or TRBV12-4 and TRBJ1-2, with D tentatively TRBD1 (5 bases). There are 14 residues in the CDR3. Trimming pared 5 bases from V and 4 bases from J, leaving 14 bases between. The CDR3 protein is CASSTGQGLYGYTF. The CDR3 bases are TGTGCCAGCAGTACAGGTCAAGGGCTCTATGGCTACACCTTC.

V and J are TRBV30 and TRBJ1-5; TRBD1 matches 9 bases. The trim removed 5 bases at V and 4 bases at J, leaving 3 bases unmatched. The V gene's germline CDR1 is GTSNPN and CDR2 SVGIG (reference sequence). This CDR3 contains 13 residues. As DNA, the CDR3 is TGTGCCTGGGGGGACAGGGTAAATCAGCCCCAGCATTTT. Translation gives CAWGDRVNQPQHF.

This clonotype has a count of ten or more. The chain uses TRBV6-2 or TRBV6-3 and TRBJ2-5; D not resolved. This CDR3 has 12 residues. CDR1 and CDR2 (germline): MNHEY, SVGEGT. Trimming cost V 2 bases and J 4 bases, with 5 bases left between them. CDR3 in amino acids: CASSYPGETQYF. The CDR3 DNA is TGTGCCAGCAGTTACCCGGGAGAGACCCAGTACTTC.